The 24 T cell receptor beta chains listed next were all sequenced from one sample in a study of T cell changes during pregnancy in multiple sclerosis. TCRdb's copy holds only in-frame clones and misses some; the assay was immunoSEQ multiplex PCR. The sample has about 50,000 clones, around 90% seen once. The material sequenced was CD4+ T cells from peripheral blood mononuclear cells, taken in the second trimester of pregnancy. The receptors stem from a female donor with multiple sclerosis, enrolled in a pregnancy study.

The rearrangement uses TRBV18 and TRBJ1-1; 8 bases are shared with TRBD1. CDR1 and CDR2 (germline): KGHSH, LQKENI. V dropped 5 bases and J dropped 11; count of bases not matched to a gene: 10. The CDR3 has 13 amino acids. CDR3 sequence (DNA): TGTGCCAGCTCATCGGGGGACAGGCTGCGGGCTTTCTTT. Translated, it gives CASSSGDRLRAFF.

This clone appeared a single time. The V and J genes are TRBV6-1 and TRBJ2-3, with D possibly being TRBD2 (7 bases). CDR3 length: 14 amino acids. Germline assignment: CDR1 MNHNS and CDR2 SASEGT. V dropped 6 bases and J dropped 1 base, with 11 bases sitting between them. The CDR3 region is CASRRGPGTDTQYF. CDR3 coding DNA: TGTGCCAGCAGGCGGGGGCCCGGCACAGATACGCAGTATTTT.

The chain is built from TRBV9 and TRBJ1-3, with TRBD1 identical over 7 bases. The germline gives CDR1 SGDLS, CDR2 YYNGEE. After removal of 1 base from V and 0 bases from J, the junction contained 7 bases not matched to a gene. This CDR3 has 17 amino acids. DNA for the CDR3: TGTGCCAGCAGCGTATCACCGGGACAGAACTCTGGAAACACCATATATTTT. Its protein product is CASSVSPGQNSGNTIYF. The full variable domain, rest sourced from reference TRBV9 and TRBJ1-3, is DSGVTQTPKHLITATGQRVTLRCSPRSGDLSVYWYQQSLDQGLQFLIQYYNGEERAKGNILERFSAQQFPDLHSELNLSSLELGDSALYFCASSVSPGQNSGNTIYFGEGSWLTVV.

This chain connects TRBV2 to TRBJ1-5; TRBD1 matches 7 bases. Trimming removed 7 bases from V and 6 bases from J; junction bases left unmatched: 9. The CDR3 is 14 amino acids. CDR1 and CDR2 from the germline V gene are SNHLY and FYNNEI. This chain's CDR3 is CASTGQARSQPQHF. DNA for the CDR3: TGTGCCAGCACAGGACAGGCTCGAAGTCAGCCCCAGCATTTT.

This chain connects TRBV30 to TRBJ2-7; unclear D gene. Trimming cost V 1 base and J 7 bases, with 8 bases left between them. CDR1 is GTSNPN, CDR2 SVGIG, per germline (reference sequence). The CDR3 sequence is 11 residues long. Here the CDR3 reads CAWSGHGEQYF. CDR3 sequence (DNA): TGTGCCTGGAGTGGACACGGTGAGCAGTACTTC.

The chain links TRBV7-2 to TRBJ2-1; 10 positions match TRBD2. Germline CDR1 and CDR2: SGHTA and FQGNSA. The CDR3 loop spans 15 amino acids. The V segment lost 5 bases and the J segment 6 bases; nucleotides outside the gene matches: 7. The CDR3 DNA reads TGTGCCAGCAGCGCAAGCGGGAGGGCCCTCAATGAGCAGTTCTTC. Translated: CASSASGRALNEQFF.

The rearrangement links TRBV15 to TRBJ1-1, with D hard to call. V lost 0 bases, J lost 5 bases, and 13 bases lay in between. The CDR3 loop spans 15 amino acids. Germline loops: CDR1 LNHNV, CDR2 YYDKDF (reference sequence). This CDR3 reads CATSREVGGMTEAFF. Written as DNA, the CDR3 is TGTGCCACCAGCAGAGAGGTGGGAGGGATGACTGAAGCTTTCTTT.

The genes are TRBV19 and TRBJ1-6; 7 bases fit TRBD1. Germline values: CDR1 LNHDA, CDR2 SQIVND (reference sequence). The V gene end was trimmed by 6 bases and the J gene end by 9 bases; junction bases not matched to a gene: 5. This CDR3 spans 13 amino acids. This CDR3 is CASRTDRTSPLHF. The DNA of the CDR3 is TGTGCCAGTAGAACGGACAGGACTTCACCCCTCCACTTT.

V usage is TRBV5-4 and J usage is TRBJ2-5; TRBD2 is a possible D gene (5 bases). Trimming took off 4 bases at V and 4 bases at J, with 14 bases between the two ends. Per germline, CDR1 SGHNT and CDR2 YYREEE (reference sequence). The CDR3 extends over 14 amino acids. Here the CDR3 reads CASSRLMAGETQYF. The CDR3 region has the DNA TGTGCCAGCAGCCGTCTCATGGCGGGAGAGACCCAGTACTTC.

The chain carries TRBV9 and TRBJ2-3, with D hard to call. The germline V gene has CDR1 SGDLS and CDR2 YYNGEE. The CDR3 extends over 14 amino acids. Trimming pared 1 base from V and 5 bases from J, leaving 11 bases between. This CDR3 reads CASSVSPRVDTQYF. CDR3 DNA sequence: TGTGCCAGCAGCGTAAGCCCCCGCGTAGATACGCAGTATTTT.

The chain uses TRBV18 and TRBJ2-3; D is unclear. CDR1 and CDR2 (germline): KGHSH, LQKENI. Between the trimmed V and J ends, which lost 6 bases and 6 bases, there was a span of 10 bases. CDR3 length: 12 amino acids. CDR3 coding DNA: TGTGCCAGCTCCTACCGAGAGGATACGCAGTATTTT. Translating gives CASSYREDTQYF.

The rearrangement links TRBV7-3 to TRBJ1-2; 7 positions agree with TRBD1. The CDR3 spans 13 residues. Per germline, CDR1 SGHTA and CDR2 FQGTGA. The junction had 2 bases not matched to a gene; V was cut back by 5 bases and J by 2 bases. In nucleotides, the CDR3 is TGTGCCAGCAGCCAACAGGGGAACTATGGCTACACCTTC. This encodes CASSQQGNYGYTF.

This chain uses TRBV6-1 with TRBJ1-3; D possibly corresponds to TRBD1 (5 bases). V was clipped by 0 bases and J by 7 bases, with 7 bases between them. This CDR3 is 13 amino acids long. Germline loops: CDR1 MNHNS, CDR2 SASEGT. DNA of the CDR3: TGTGCCAGCAGTGAAGCGCACAGGAACACCATATATTTT. Translated, it gives CASSEAHRNTIYF.

This clone has a single count. The rearrangement joins TRBV5-8 to TRBJ1-4, with unresolved D. Germline CDR1 is SGHTS and CDR2 is YDEGEE. The CDR3 has 15 amino acids. The V and J ends lost 0 bases and 0 bases respectively, with 6 bases between them. CDR3 sequence (DNA): TGTGCCAGCAGCTTGGAACTGACAACTAATGAAAAACTGTTTTTT. This sequence encodes CASSLELTTNEKLFF.

The J gene is TRBJ1-5, the V gene TRBV5-4; TRBD1 might be the D (5 bases). CDR1 is SGHNT and CDR2 is YYREEE in the germline V gene (reference sequence). V gave up 2 bases and J gave up 1 base, with 19 bases separating them. The CDR3 runs 18 residues. In DNA form, the CDR3 reads TGTGCCAGCAGCTTCGCCCATGCGGGGGACGTGAGCAATCAGCCCCAGCATTTT. It yields the protein CASSFAHAGDVSNQPQHF.

The chain links TRBV6-1 to TRBJ1-6; 8 bases agree with TRBD1. J gave up 18 bases and V 1 base, and 8 bases lay outside the gene matches. The CDR3 is 13 amino acids. The germline gives CDR1 MNHNS, CDR2 SASEGT. This CDR3 is CASSEGGRQGTHF. CDR3 DNA: TGTGCCAGCAGTGAAGGGGGCCGACAGGGGACCCACTTT.

The V and J genes are TRBV5-1 and TRBJ2-7; possible D gene TRBD2, 6 bases. The CDR3 consists of 14 residues. Trimming removed 1 base at V and 5 bases at J, with 13 bases between. Germline V lookup: CDR1 SGHRS, CDR2 YFSETQ. The CDR3 DNA sequence: TGCGCCAGCAGCTTGTGGGAGGAGTGGGACGAGCAGTACTTC. It specifies CASSLWEEWDEQYF.

The chain joins TRBV5-1 to TRBJ2-5; a weak D match, TRBD1 (6 bases). V was trimmed by 4 bases and J by 2 bases, leaving 15 bases between them. Germline V lookup: CDR1 SGHRS, CDR2 YFSETQ. The CDR3 sequence is 15 residues long. CDR3: CASSTSTGDQETQYF. CDR3 coding DNA: TGCGCCAGCAGCACGTCGACAGGCGATCAAGAGACCCAGTACTTC.

V is TRBV6-5 and J is TRBJ1-2; 8 positions agree with TRBD1. Germline-derived CDR1 and CDR2 are MNHEY and SVGAGI. Losses at the gene ends were 6 bases for V and 5 bases for J; bases not matched to a gene: 11. The CDR3 has 15 residues. Here the CDR3 DNA reads TGTGCCAGCAGGGCCGGGACAGGTCAGAGTTATGGCTACACCTTC. Its translation is CASRAGTGQSYGYTF.

The chain combines TRBV5-6 with TRBJ1-5, with 7 bases that match TRBD1. The CDR3 length is 16 residues. J was trimmed by 5 bases and V by 2 bases; bases with no gene match: 10. Germline lookup yields CDR1 SGHDT and CDR2 YYEEEE. In DNA form, the CDR3 reads TGTGCCAGCAGCTTAAATCCAGGGGGGCGGGATCAGCCCCAGCATTTT. Protein sequence: CASSLNPGGRDQPQHF.

The V call is TRBV11-2, the J call TRBJ2-5, with D perhaps TRBD1 (5 bases). CDR1 and CDR2 from the germline V gene are SGHAT and FQNNGV. The CDR3 runs to 14 residues. V was clipped by 6 bases and J by 1 base, with 12 bases between them. CDR3 DNA: TGTGCCAGCAGAGGCCGACAGCCCCAAGAGACCCAGTACTTC. It translates to CASRGRQPQETQYF.

V usage is TRBV6-5 and J usage is TRBJ1-2; TRBD1 matches 7 bases. The germline V gene encodes CDR1 MNHEY and CDR2 SVGAGI. The CDR3 length is 13 residues. Trimming cost V 5 bases and J 6 bases; bases outside gene matches: 6. The CDR3 spells CASSLMTGNGYTF. CDR3 in DNA: TGTGCCAGCAGTCTAATGACAGGGAATGGCTACACCTTC.

V and J are TRBV27 and TRBJ2-1; maybe TRBD2 (5 bases). Germline V gives CDR1 MNHEY, CDR2 SMNVEV (reference sequence). V lost 2 bases to trimming and J lost 2 bases, with 19 bases between them. This CDR3 region has 18 residues. The CDR3 region is CASSLGPQLAPPYNEQFF. The CDR3 coding sequence is TGTGCCAGCAGTTTAGGCCCCCAGCTAGCCCCCCCCTACAATGAGCAGTTCTTC.

The rearrangement uses TRBV5-5 and TRBJ1-2; D is perhaps TRBD1 (6 bases). CDR1 is SGHKS and CDR2 is YYEKEE in the germline V gene (reference sequence). V was pared by 0 bases and J by 8 bases, with 11 bases between. CDR3 size: 13 residues. Written as DNA, the CDR3 is TGTGCCAGCAGCTTGGTGTCAGGGGACGGCTACACCTTC. Encoded protein: CASSLVSGDGYTF. The variable domain in full, with the rest retrieved from reference TRBV5-5 and TRBJ1-2, is DAGVTQSPTHLIKTRGQQVTLRCSPISGHKSVSWYQQVLGQGPQFIFQYYEKEERGRGNFPDRFSARQFPNYSSELNVNALLLGDSALYLCASSLVSGDGYTFGSGTRLTVV.